This T cell receptor beta chain appears in the sequencing data of a study of cytomegalovirus exposure and HLA in healthy donors. PCR involved 60 Vbeta and 13 Jbeta primers. Assay used: immunoSEQ multiplex PCR; TCRdb lists only in-frame clones, some missing. The sample yields approximately 61,000 clones, over 70% seen once. Study results and caveats: Analyses of presence and absence presupposed an approximately uniform sequencing depth across donors. There were 150 to 200 TCR beta chains listed as cytomegalovirus-associated.

This CDR3 has 15 residues. V lost 5 bases and J 3 bases, leaving 15 bases between the germline ends. Per the germline V gene, CDR1 is SGHRS and CDR2 is YFSETQ. Concerning this clone: Its antigen remains unidentified.

The chain has TRBV5-1 and TRBJ2-1; D perhaps matches TRBD1 (5 bases). Sequencing used PBMCs. This TCR came from a middle-aged man in good health and CMV-seropositive. The CDR3 DNA follows: TGCGCCAGCAGTAAAAGGACAATCGACTACAATGAGCAGTTCTTC. This gives the protein CASSKRTIDYNEQFF.